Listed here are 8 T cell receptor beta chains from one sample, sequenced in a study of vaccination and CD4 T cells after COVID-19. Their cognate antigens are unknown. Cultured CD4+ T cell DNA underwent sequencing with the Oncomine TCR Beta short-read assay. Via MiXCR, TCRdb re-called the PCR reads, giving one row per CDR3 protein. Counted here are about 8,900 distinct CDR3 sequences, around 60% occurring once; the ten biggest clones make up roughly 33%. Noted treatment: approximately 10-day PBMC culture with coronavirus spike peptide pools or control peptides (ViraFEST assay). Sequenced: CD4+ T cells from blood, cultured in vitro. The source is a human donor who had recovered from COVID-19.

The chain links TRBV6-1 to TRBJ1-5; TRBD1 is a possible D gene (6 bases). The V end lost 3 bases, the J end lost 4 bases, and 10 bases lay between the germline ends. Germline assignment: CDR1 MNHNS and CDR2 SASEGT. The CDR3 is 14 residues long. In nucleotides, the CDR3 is TGTGCCAGCAGTGATAGACAGGAAAATCAGCCCCAGCATTTT. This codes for CASSDRQENQPQHF.

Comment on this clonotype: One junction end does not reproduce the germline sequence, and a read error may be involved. The CDR3 sequence is CSARGVQSVLTGYAF. In nucleotides, the CDR3 is TGCAGTGCTAGAGGAGTTCAAAGTGTCCTGACAGGCTACGCCTTC. The chain combines TRBV20-1 with TRBJ1-2, with a weak D call TRBD1 (6 bases). The germline gives CDR1 DFQATT, CDR2 SNEGSKA (reference sequence). This CDR3 has 15 amino acids.

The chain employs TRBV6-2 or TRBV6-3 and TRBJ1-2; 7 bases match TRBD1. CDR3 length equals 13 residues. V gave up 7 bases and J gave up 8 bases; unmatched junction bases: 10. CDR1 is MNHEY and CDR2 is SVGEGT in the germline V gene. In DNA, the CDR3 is TGTGCCAGCACCACTAAGACAGGGAACGGCTACACCTTC. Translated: CASTTKTGNGYTF.

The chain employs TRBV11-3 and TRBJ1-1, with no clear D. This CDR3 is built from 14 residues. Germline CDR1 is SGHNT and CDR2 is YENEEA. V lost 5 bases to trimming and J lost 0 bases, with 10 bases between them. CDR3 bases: TGTGCCAGCAGCCCAGGTGACCTGAACACTGAAGCTTTCTTT. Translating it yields CASSPGDLNTEAFF.

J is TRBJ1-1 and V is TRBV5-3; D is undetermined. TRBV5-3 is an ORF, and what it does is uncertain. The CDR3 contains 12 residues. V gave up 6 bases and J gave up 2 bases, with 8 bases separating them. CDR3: CARIRDNTEAFF. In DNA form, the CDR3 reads TGTGCCAGAATCAGAGACAACACTGAAGCTTTCTTT.

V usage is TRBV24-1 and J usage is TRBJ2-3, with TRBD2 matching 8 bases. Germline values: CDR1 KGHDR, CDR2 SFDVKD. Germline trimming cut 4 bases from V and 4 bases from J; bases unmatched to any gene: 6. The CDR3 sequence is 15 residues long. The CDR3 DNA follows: TGTGCCACCAGTGACCTCAGCGGGAGTGCAGATACGCAGTATTTT. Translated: CATSDLSGSADTQYF.

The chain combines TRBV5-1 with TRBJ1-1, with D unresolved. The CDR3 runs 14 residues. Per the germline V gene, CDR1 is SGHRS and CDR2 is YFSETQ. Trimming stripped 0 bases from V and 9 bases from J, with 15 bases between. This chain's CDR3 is CASSLAADGSKAFF. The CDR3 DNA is TGCGCCAGCAGCTTGGCCGCCGACGGTTCCAAAGCTTTCTTT.

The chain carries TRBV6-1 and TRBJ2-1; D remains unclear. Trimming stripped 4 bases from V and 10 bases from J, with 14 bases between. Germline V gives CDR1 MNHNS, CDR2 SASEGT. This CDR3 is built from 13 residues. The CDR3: CASSAFPDREQFF. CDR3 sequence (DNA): TGTGCCAGCAGTGCATTTCCCGATCGAGAGCAGTTCTTC.